This T cell receptor beta chain originates from a study of regulatory T cells in long-lasting Graves disease. HTBI primers from iRepertoire and Arm-PCR of CDR3 regions yielded the TCR beta libraries. TCRdb reprocessed the multiplex PCR reads via MiXCR and lists one record per CDR3 protein. The table records some 250,000 distinct CDR3 sequences, about 18% of them present only once. This clonotype was seen repeatedly, ten times or more. The CDR3 length is 15 residues. Germline V gene data show CDR1 as SGHVS and CDR2 as FNYEAQ. With V trimmed by 5 bases and J by 4 bases, 3 bases remained unmatched. This sample's time point: newly diagnosed GD, antithyroid drugs for less than 3 months. Following extraction of RNA from PBMCs, that RNA was used to make the TCR library. The sample was also reused in another study, on T cells in Graves' hyperthyroidism and ophthalmopathy.

This clonotype originated in a woman in her thirties with Graves disease. This chain joins TRBV7-6 and TRBJ2-1; 12 positions match TRBD2. Here the sequenced sample was peripheral blood mononuclear cells (PBMCs), taken at new diagnosis, from a patient treated with antithyroid drugs. The CDR3 DNA sequence: TGTGCCAGCAGCCAAGGACTAGCGGGGTACAATGAGCAGTTCTTC. It yields the protein CASSQGLAGYNEQFF. Full variable domain (rest looked up from reference TRBV7-6 and TRBJ2-1): GAGVSQSPRYKVTKRGQDVALRCDPISGHVSLYWYRQALGQGPEFLTYFNYEAQQDKSGLPNDRFSAERPEGSISTLTIQRTEQRDSAMYRCASSQGLAGYNEQFFGPGTRLTVL.